These 27 T cell receptor beta chains were sequenced from one sample in a study of vaccination effects on CD4 cells after COVID-19. Prior to sequencing, the ViraFEST assay stimulated PBMC with viral peptide pools, which expanded the antigen-specific CD4+ T cells. Culturing for roughly 10 days preceded CD4+ T cell isolation. The person acquired a PCR-confirmed SARS-CoV-2 infection between March and December 2020. TCRdb's copy holds only in-frame clones and misses some; the assay was immunoSEQ multiplex PCR. The sample holds around 25,000 clones, 77% seen once. Their antigens remain unidentified. The input for sequencing was CD4+ T cells from PBMCs cultured with HCoV-NL63 spike peptides, taken before COVID-19 vaccination. These receptors were taken from a human donor who had a prior SARS-CoV-2 infection.

This chain connects TRBV4-3 to TRBJ2-1, with D unclear. The ends were cut back, 4 bases at V and 5 bases at J, with 9 bases in the middle. This CDR3 contains 13 residues. Germline loops: CDR1 LGHNA, CDR2 YSLEER. As DNA, the CDR3 is TGCGCCAGCAGCCGCGTCTACGACAATGAGCAGTTCTTC. It translates to CASSRVYDNEQFF.

The chain joins TRBV13 to TRBJ2-7; D may correspond to TRBD1 or TRBD2 (5 bases each). The CDR3 runs 15 residues. Germline V gene data show CDR1 as PRHDT and CDR2 as FYEKMQ (reference sequence). V dropped 5 bases and J dropped 2 bases, with 16 bases sitting between them. The CDR3: CASSATGERAYEQYF. The CDR3 nucleotides are TGTGCCAGCAGCGCAACAGGTGAGAGGGCCTACGAGCAGTACTTC.

This chain uses TRBV2 with TRBJ2-5; D perhaps matches TRBD1 (6 bases). This CDR3 spans 15 amino acids. The V end lost 3 bases, the J end lost 5 bases, and 16 bases lay between the germline ends. Germline assignment: CDR1 SNHLY and CDR2 FYNNEI. CDR3 nucleotide sequence: TGTGCCAGCAGTGACCAGGGGCAGGCCGTGGAGACCCAGTACTTC. It specifies CASSDQGQAVETQYF.

The DNA for the CDR3 is TGTGCCAGCAGCGTGGGGGGGTATGGCACAGATACGCAGTATTTT. Translation: CASSVGGYGTDTQYF. The rearrangement links TRBV9 to TRBJ2-3, with 7 bases matching TRBD2. Unmatched junction bases numbered 4, after V lost 2 bases and J lost 1 base. The CDR3 has 15 residues. Looked up from germline, CDR1 is SGDLS and CDR2 is YYNGEE.

This chain connects TRBV5-4 to TRBJ2-3; D not resolved. The CDR3 has 14 residues. V was clipped by 2 bases and J by 0 bases, with 7 bases between them. Germline assignment: CDR1 SGHNT and CDR2 YYREEE (reference sequence). In DNA form, the CDR3 reads TGTGCCAGCAGCTTATCCGTAAGCACAGATACGCAGTATTTT. This codes for CASSLSVSTDTQYF.

This chain links TRBV5-4 with TRBJ2-2; no clear D gene. This CDR3 has 16 residues. The V gene's germline CDR1 is SGHNT and CDR2 YYREEE (reference sequence). Trimming left V 3 bases short and J 0 bases short, with 12 bases between. CDR3 sequence (DNA): TGTGCCAGCAGCTCTGGGATGAGCCCGAACACCGGGGAGCTGTTTTTT. Encoded protein: CASSSGMSPNTGELFF.

This chain connects TRBV4-2 to TRBJ1-2; 10 bases line up with TRBD1. This CDR3 is built from 13 residues. CDR1 LGHNA and CDR2 YNFKEQ come from the germline V gene. The ends lost 3 bases at V and 8 bases at J; junction bases unmatched: 3. DNA of the CDR3: TGTGCCAGCAGCCACCGGGACAGGGGAGGCTACACCTTC. Amino acid sequence: CASSHRDRGGYTF.

In its sample, this clone was seen once. The gene calls are TRBV6-5 and TRBJ1-5, with D tentatively TRBD1 (5 bases). There are 16 residues in the CDR3. Trimming left V 2 bases short and J 4 bases short, with 15 bases between. Germline V gene sequence: CDR1 MNHEY, CDR2 SVGAGI. The CDR3 nucleotides are TGTGCCAGCAGTTACACAGGTCTTCGATCGAATCAGCCCCAGCATTTT. It encodes CASSYTGLRSNQPQHF.

The chain couples TRBV5-4 to TRBJ2-1; D is perhaps TRBD1 (6 bases). Between the trimmed V and J ends, which lost 3 bases and 8 bases, there was a span of 6 bases. This CDR3 region has 11 residues. CDR1 SGHNT and CDR2 YYREEE come from the germline V gene (reference sequence). In DNA form, the CDR3 reads TGTGCCAGCAGCTCAGGGGATGAGCAGTTCTTC. Encoded protein: CASSSGDEQFF.

This clone is classed as medium-sized. The J gene is TRBJ2-2, the V gene TRBV9; 8 bases match TRBD1. The V segment lost 2 bases and the J segment 4 bases; nucleotides outside the gene matches: 4. The CDR3 totals 15 residues. Germline loops: CDR1 SGDLS, CDR2 YYNGEE. CDR3 region: CASSVTGDATGELFF. The CDR3 DNA follows: TGTGCCAGCAGCGTGACAGGGGACGCCACCGGGGAGCTGTTTTTT.

V gene TRBV11-2 combines with J gene TRBJ2-3, with D perhaps TRBD2 (5 bases). V shed 0 bases and J shed 6 bases, with 7 bases lying between them. The CDR3 runs 13 residues. Germline V gives CDR1 SGHAT, CDR2 FQNNGV. CDR3 DNA: TGTGCCAGCAGCTTAGATAGCGAGGATACGCAGTATTTT. Protein: CASSLDSEDTQYF.

The V gene is TRBV24-1, the J gene TRBJ2-3, with a weak D call TRBD2 (6 bases). Deletions cut 0 bases from V and 4 bases from J, with 7 bases between. CDR3 length equals 14 residues. CDR1 KGHDR and CDR2 SFDVKD come from the germline V gene. CDR3 in amino acids: CATSDLGRSDTQYF. In DNA, the CDR3 is TGTGCCACCAGTGATTTGGGGAGGTCAGATACGCAGTATTTT.

The chain links TRBV10-3 to TRBJ1-1, with D unresolved. The CDR3 is made up of 12 amino acids. The V gene lost 4 bases and the J gene lost 7 bases, with 10 bases spanning the gap. Germline V gives CDR1 ENHRY, CDR2 SYGVKD. The CDR3 coding sequence is TGTGCCATCAGTGGAGAAGGGATTGAAGCTTTCTTT. As protein: CAISGEGIEAFF.

The chain uses TRBV5-1 and TRBJ2-3, with D perhaps TRBD1 or TRBD2 (5 bases each). CDR3 length equals 16 residues. Germline values: CDR1 SGHRS, CDR2 YFSETQ. V lost 0 bases and J 0 bases, leaving 11 bases between the germline ends. This CDR3 is CASSLGQGDSTDTQYF. CDR3 nucleotide sequence: TGCGCCAGCAGCTTGGGGCAGGGAGACAGCACAGATACGCAGTATTTT.

Remarks on this clone: Other DNA variants within this sample encode the same CDR3. The chain employs TRBV2 and TRBJ2-1, with no clear D. The V gene lost 3 bases and the J gene lost 4 bases, with 1 base spanning the gap. Per germline, CDR1 SNHLY and CDR2 FYNNEI. The CDR3 extends over 11 amino acids. In DNA, the CDR3 is TGTGCCAGCAGTGATTACAATGAGCAGTTCTTC. Translating it yields CASSDYNEQFF.

The chain employs TRBV11-1 and TRBJ1-2; no reliable D call. The germline V gene encodes CDR1 SGHAT and CDR2 FQDESV (reference sequence). The length of the CDR3 is 13 residues. V gave up 1 base and J gave up 1 base, with 4 bases separating them. The CDR3 is CASSLGYNYGYTF. The CDR3 nucleotides are TGTGCCAGCAGCTTAGGGTATAACTATGGCTACACCTTC.

V gene TRBV4-3 combines with J gene TRBJ1-2, with D possibly matching TRBD1 (5 bases). V dropped 1 base and J dropped 6 bases, with 15 bases sitting between them. CDR1 is LGHNA, CDR2 YSLEER, per germline. This CDR3 spans 15 amino acids. This CDR3 reads CASSQGVGQGDGYTF. DNA of the CDR3: TGCGCCAGCAGCCAAGGAGTAGGGCAGGGTGATGGCTACACCTTC.

The CDR3, as DNA: TGTGCCATCAGTGGGGAACCTGGAAACACCATATATTTT. Translating it yields CAISGEPGNTIYF. The rearrangement uses TRBV10-3 and TRBJ1-3; no clear D gene. With 4 bases removed from V and 2 bases from J, the gap between germline ends came to 6 bases. CDR3 length: 13 residues. CDR1 is ENHRY, CDR2 SYGVKD, per germline.

The rearrangement joins TRBV6-6 to TRBJ1-3; 7 nucleotides match TRBD1. The length of the CDR3 is 16 residues. Germline CDR1 reads MNHNY; CDR2 reads SVGAGI (reference sequence). The trim removed 5 bases at V and 3 bases at J, leaving 10 bases unmatched. The CDR3 DNA is TGTGCCAGCAGTCCTCGACAGGGTAGTGTTGGAAACACCATATATTTT. Protein: CASSPRQGSVGNTIYF.

In its sample, this clone was seen a few times. The chain joins TRBV2 to TRBJ1-4; a possible D gene is TRBD1 (6 bases). CDR1 is SNHLY and CDR2 is FYNNEI in the germline V gene. This CDR3 is built from 13 residues. V shed 0 bases and J shed 16 bases, with 15 bases lying between them. The CDR3 DNA sequence: TGTGCCAGCAGTGAAGCGCGGGACAAAGTTCGGTTTTTT. Its translation: CASSEARDKVRFF.

The chain has TRBV6-6 and TRBJ1-2; 8 nucleotides line up with TRBD1. The CDR3 has 16 residues. The germline V gene has CDR1 MNHNY and CDR2 SVGAGI (reference sequence). V shed 6 bases and J 0 bases; nucleotides not matched to a gene: 9. Written as DNA, the CDR3 is TGTGCCAGCAGACCCGGGACAGGAGAAGCTAACTATGGCTACACCTTC. Translated, it gives CASRPGTGEANYGYTF.

The chain uses TRBV6-1 and TRBJ2-3; D could derive from TRBD1 or TRBD2 (6 bases each). CDR1 MNHNS and CDR2 SASEGT come from the germline V gene. V was cut by 1 base and J by 5 bases, with 10 bases left in between. The CDR3 runs to 14 residues. DNA of the CDR3: TGTGCCAGCAGTGAAGGGGGGGCCAGAGATACGCAGTATTTT. It yields the protein CASSEGGARDTQYF.

The J gene is TRBJ2-1, the V gene TRBV5-1; D is possibly TRBD2 (7 bases). Trimming left V 4 bases short and J 5 bases short, with 19 bases between. The CDR3 runs 16 residues. Germline CDR1 is SGHRS and CDR2 is YFSETQ. Written as DNA, the CDR3 is TGCGCCAGCAGCCCGGAGCCGGGGGGCCAAAACAATGAGCAGTTCTTC. Protein sequence: CASSPEPGGQNNEQFF.

The J gene is TRBJ1-2, the V gene TRBV6-7; 8 positions agree with TRBD1. TRBV6-7 is recorded as an ORF, its role being uncertain. With 4 bases clipped from V and 9 bases from J, the junction kept 19 bases outside the gene matches. The CDR3 runs 17 residues. The CDR3, as DNA: TGTGCCAGCAGTTCCCCCCGAATTTGGACAGGGAAGTTTAGCTACACCTTC. It specifies CASSSPRIWTGKFSYTF.

This rearrangement joins TRBV4-1 to TRBJ2-6; 7 bases line up with TRBD1. This CDR3 has 21 residues. V lost 0 bases and J lost 0; bases outside the gene matches: 14. Germline CDR1 and CDR2: MGHRA and YSYEKL. The CDR3 DNA is TGCGCCAGCAGCCAAGAGGTCTTCCCAGGGGGAACCCCCTCTGGGGCCAACGTCCTGACTTTC. This sequence encodes CASSQEVFPGGTPSGANVLTF.

The V gene is TRBV18, the J gene TRBJ2-1, with 12 positions matching TRBD1. This CDR3 contains 19 residues. Germline lookup yields CDR1 KGHSH and CDR2 LQKENI. The V gene end was trimmed by 3 bases and the J gene end by 6 bases; junction bases not matched to a gene: 15. DNA for the CDR3: TGTGCCAGCTCACCGTTGGTGGGGACAGGGGGCTCGAGCCTCAATGAGCAGTTCTTC. It is translated as CASSPLVGTGGSSLNEQFF. The full variable domain, its missing parts supplied by reference TRBV18 and TRBJ2-1, is NAGVMQNPRHLVRRRGQEARLRCSPMKGHSHVYWYRQLPEEGLKFMVYLQKENIIDESGMPKERFSAEFPKEGPSILRIQQVVRGDSAAYFCASSPLVGTGGSSLNEQFFGPGTRLTVL.

This clone was observed a handful of times. The chain links TRBV11-1 to TRBJ1-6; D remains unclear. V dropped 5 bases and J dropped 9 bases, with 14 bases sitting between them. The CDR3 sequence is 14 residues long. CDR1 and CDR2 (germline): SGHAT, FQDESV (reference sequence). The CDR3 is CASSPRTGRSPLHF. CDR3 nucleotide sequence: TGTGCCAGCAGCCCCCGGACCGGGCGTTCACCCCTCCACTTT.